The TCR beta chain described here comes from a study of tumor-infiltrating lymphocytes in localized non-small cell lung cancer (dated by TCRdb to 2020 to 2022). Context from the whole study: Patients whose samples were collected after neoadjuvant chemotherapy, as well as both smokers and never-smokers and several histologies, were included in the cohort. Each patient contributed resected tumor tissue and uninvolved lung tissue from the same patient, described as non-adjacent to the tumor. A total of 55 patients were part of the paired comparison of immunoSEQ T-cell fraction between tumor and uninvolved lung. The overall ICON cohort comprised 150 surgical patients with localized non-small cell lung cancer whose tumors were resected. Flow cytometry, multiplex immunofluorescence, RNA-seq, exome sequencing and proteomics were applied to the same patients as TCR sequencing, which was one of several integrated assays.

The first patient joined ICON in the first half of 2016, and enrollment wrapped up when the last patient was enrolled in September 2018. Fresh tumor and matched uninvolved tissue for in-depth immune analyses, including TCR sequencing, were collected from a subcohort of fewer than 95 patients. DNA for TCR sequencing was isolated from bulk tissue, and no cell sorting was done. V lost 5 bases and J lost 5 bases; the stretch between them is 13 bases long. Including the terminal cysteine and phenylalanine, the CDR3 comprises 14 residues. Solely the CDR3 DNA is kept, with 42 bases framed from the first base. The germline V gene specifies SGHRS as CDR1 and YFSETQ as CDR2. Points the paper makes about the study in general: TCRbeta sequencing supported higher T cell infiltration in tumors than in uninvolved lung tissue, consistent with immunofluorescence CD3 counts. The TCR-derived T-cell fraction showed no difference between the flow cytometry-defined immunotypes IM1 (good prognosis) and IM2 (poor prognosis). Assay coverage differed among patients according to how much tissue was available, so only a subset of the cohort had TCR sequencing. Because different assays used different pieces of the same tissue, technical variation could not be distinguished from intratumor heterogeneity.

With respect to this clone: Its recognized antigen is unknown. It has no much larger one-base neighbor in the sample; base qualities were not kept.

The immunoSEQ assay used for TCR sequencing gave the T-cell fraction in both tumor and uninvolved lung tissue. As for the original processing: For survival analysis, patients were divided into high (upper tertile) and low (lower two tertiles) T-cell fraction groups, which were compared by log-rank test. A signed-rank test was used to test paired tumor versus uninvolved lung differences in T-cell fraction. TCRdb re-hosts the immuneACCESS table, in-frame sequences only. Its copies lack some clones; in the studies checked, an unresolved V gene accounts for under half of them, and the cause for the rest is not known. That table is the source of V, J and clone size, and D and trimming were worked out from the DNA. The sample data list 7,000 or so clones, and approximately 80% of these were observed just once. Around 4.9% of the sample is held by the ten biggest clonotypes.

The V and J segments used are TRBV5-1 and TRBJ2-2; TRBD1 could be the D gene, as 5 bases match. Sequencing was done on a sample of uninvolved lung tissue not adjacent to the tumor. The TCR sequence derives from a human donor with non-small cell lung cancer. The nucleotide sequence is TGCGCCAGCAGAGCGCAGGGCGGTACCGGGGAGCTGTTTTTT. It translates as CASRAQGGTGELFF.